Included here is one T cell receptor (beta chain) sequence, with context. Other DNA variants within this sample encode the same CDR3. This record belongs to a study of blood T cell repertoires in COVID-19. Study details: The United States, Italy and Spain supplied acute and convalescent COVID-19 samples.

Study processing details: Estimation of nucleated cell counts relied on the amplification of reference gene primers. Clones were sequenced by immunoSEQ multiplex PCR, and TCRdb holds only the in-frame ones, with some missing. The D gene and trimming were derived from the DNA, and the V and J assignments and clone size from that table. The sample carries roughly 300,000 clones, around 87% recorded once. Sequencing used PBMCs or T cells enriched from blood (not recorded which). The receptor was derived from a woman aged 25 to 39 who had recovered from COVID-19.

Here the CDR3 reads CASSLAGGYTF. CDR3 nucleotides: TGCGCCAGCAGCTTGGCCGGTGGCTACACCTTC. V usage is TRBV5-1 and J usage is TRBJ1-2, with no clear D. Trimming removed 0 bases from V and 7 bases from J, with 4 bases in between. Germline CDR1 is SGHRS and CDR2 is YFSETQ. CDR3 length equals 11 residues. The whole variable domain, remainder taken from reference TRBV5-1 and TRBJ1-2, is KAGVTQTPRYLIKTRGQQVTLSCSPISGHRSVSWYQQTPGQGLQFLFEYFSETQRNKGNFPGRFSGRQFSNSRSEMNVSTLELGDSALYLCASSLAGGYTFGSGTRLTVV.